This T cell receptor (beta chain) was identified in a study of T cell repertoires in cytomegalovirus infection (dated by TCRdb to the late 2010s). At the level of the whole study: Recently identified HLA-C-restricted CMV epitopes, whose presentation resists viral immunomodulation, were targeted by peptide stimulations together with well-studied HLA-B-restricted epitopes. Donor HLA type was relevant to the analysis, as public TCR beta signatures indicated carriage of CMV infection together with the matching HLA type.

With regard to this clonotype: It has no known antigen specificity. No base qualities exist here, and no much larger clone lies one base off it.

The sample's treatment or condition label is to be understood as: in vitro stimulation with specific CMV peptide epitopes to enrich CMV-specific T cells. Paper-wide results and their limitations: The ex vivo response was dominated by HLA-C-restricted CMV-specific TCR beta clonotypes, which also provided the single most frequent clonotype in two of eight donors. In both this cohort and an independent cohort of a few hundred donors, the cumulative frequency of public TCR beta family members distinguished carriers of CMV infection plus the relevant HLA type.

The instrument given in TCRdb is Illumina HiSeq 1500. TCRdb passed the public sequencing reads through fastp at Q25 and MiXCR, retaining productive beta sequences. Identical CDR3 proteins give one entry, which carries the most common genes and DNA. The sample table contains roughly 990,000 distinct CDR3 sequences; only one count was recorded for approximately 31% of them. Of the sample, around 15% is held by the ten largest clones. The CDR3 holds 15 amino acids from the cysteine to the valine. Kept here is only the CDR3 DNA, which spans 45 bases and is read in frame from base 1. The junction shows trimming of 0 bases on V and 7 bases on J, and the gene matches do not reach 12 bases of it. Based on the germline V gene (reference sequence), the CDR1 and CDR2 sequences are DFQATT and SNEGSKA.

The source of this sequence is a human donor in good health (CMV status not recorded). Some clones in this sample may be carry-over from other donors' samples. The chain joins TRBV20-1 to TRBJ2-7, with TRBD2 identical over 7 junction bases. Sequenced material: cultured CD8+ T cells from PBMCs, taken from culture after CMV antigen stimulation. The DNA sequence follows: TGCAGTGCTAGAGATAAGGATTGGAGGGGAGGGGAGCAGTACGTC. This yields the protein CSARDKDWRGGEQYV.